These T cell receptor beta chains were read from a single sample in a study of shared clonotypes between healthy human individuals. Sequencing used immunoSEQ multiplex PCR; TCRdb keeps in-frame clones, though not all of them. Of over a million clones in the sample, 96% were seen once. The source material was naive CD4+ T cells sorted from blood. Receptor source: a man aged 25 to 40 in good health. The CDR3 runs from the conserved cysteine through the conserved F or W. Fields, in order: V gene, D gene, J gene, CDR3 DNA, CDR3 protein. The D gene is left open where the match is weak.

TRBV2,-,TRBJ2-2,TGTGCCAGCAGTGCCGAAACTAGCCACACCGGGGAGCTGTTTTTT,CASSAETSHTGELFF
TRBV9,-,TRBJ1-5,TGTGCCAGCAGCGTAGGGCCGGGGGGTCAGCCCCAGCATTTT,CASSVGPGGQPQHF
TRBV7-6,TRBD1,TRBJ2-7,TGTGCCAGCAGCTTAGGAACAGGGGGCGGTGAGCAGTACTTC,CASSLGTGGGEQYF
TRBV4-3,-,TRBJ2-1,TGCGCCAGCAGCCAAATCGGGAGTATCAATGAGCAGTTCTTC,CASSQIGSINEQFF
TRBV6-6,-,TRBJ2-3,TGTGCCAGCAGCAGGGGAACAGATACGCAGTATTTT,CASSRGTDTQYF
TRBV19,-,TRBJ1-3,TGTGCCAGTACCAAACGTTCAGGGAACACCATATATTTT,CASTKRSGNTIYF
TRBV5-1,-,TRBJ1-2,TGCGCCAGCAGCCCGGACAGTCCCAGAGCAGGCTACACCTTC,CASSPDSPRAGYTF
TRBV5-1,TRBD2,TRBJ2-7,TGCGCCAGCAGCTTGGATTCGGGACTAGCGGGTCCCTACGAGCAGTACTTC,CASSLDSGLAGPYEQYF
TRBV10-2,TRBD1,TRBJ2-7,TGCGCCAGTAGACAGGGCCCCTACGAGCAGTACTTC,CASRQGPYEQYF
TRBV19,-,TRBJ2-3,TGTGCCAGTAGTATCCTGGTCACAGATACGCAGTATTTT,CASSILVTDTQYF
TRBV25-1,TRBD2,TRBJ2-3,TGTGCCAGCAGTGATAGACTAGCGGGAGGGGCAGATACGCAGTATTTT,CASSDRLAGGADTQYF
TRBV6-5,-,TRBJ1-1,TGTGCCAGCAACCGGGGGGGCGAAGCTTTCTTT,CASNRGGEAFF
TRBV4-1,-,TRBJ1-5,TGCGCCAGCAGCCAGTTCCCTGGGGATAATAGCAATCAGCCCCAGCATTTT,CASSQFPGDNSNQPQHF
TRBV10-2,-,TRBJ2-3,TGCGCCAGCAGTAAGGGAGTAGATACGCAGTATTTT,CASSKGVDTQYF
TRBV5-1,-,TRBJ2-5,TGCGCCAGCAGCTTAAACTCCATGGAGACCCAGTACTTC,CASSLNSMETQYF
TRBV9,TRBD2,TRBJ2-7,TGTGCCAGCAGTGCTGCCGGGACTAGCGACTACGAGCAGTACTTC,CASSAAGTSDYEQYF
TRBV5-4,-,TRBJ1-2,TGTGCCAGCAGCCTCGGGCGTAACTATGGCTACACCTTC,CASSLGRNYGYTF